This T cell receptor beta chain stems from a study of T cells after yellow fever vaccination. Points from the study as a whole: Most primary-vaccination clones recurred post-booster (about 96% CD4, more than 85% CD8). FACS-sorted repertoires could contain abundant clonotypes contaminating from the bulk population. A limited proportion of clonotypes was detected within both the CD4 and CD8 compartments.

In TCRdb, the 5' RACE reads were re-called with MiXCR into one record per CDR3 protein. This repertoire shows some 600,000 distinct CDR3 sequences, about 15% found once; its top ten account for 15% to 20%. As concerns this clonotype: Its antigen remains unknown. Germline is not matched at one junction end, which may reflect a read error.

Germline V gene data show CDR1 as DFQATT and CDR2 as SNEGSKA (reference sequence). The CDR3 runs 16 residues. This clonotype was obtained from a man aged 18 to 29 who received the YFV17D yellow fever vaccine. The V call is TRBV20-1, the J call TRBJ2-3; TRBD2 agrees at 10 bases. The specimen comprised PBMCs, sampled around 5 days after the first yellow fever vaccination. DNA for the CDR3: TGCTGTGCTAGAGATCTAGCGGGGGTTAGCACAGATACGCAGTATTTT. It yields the protein CCARDLAGVSTDTQYF.